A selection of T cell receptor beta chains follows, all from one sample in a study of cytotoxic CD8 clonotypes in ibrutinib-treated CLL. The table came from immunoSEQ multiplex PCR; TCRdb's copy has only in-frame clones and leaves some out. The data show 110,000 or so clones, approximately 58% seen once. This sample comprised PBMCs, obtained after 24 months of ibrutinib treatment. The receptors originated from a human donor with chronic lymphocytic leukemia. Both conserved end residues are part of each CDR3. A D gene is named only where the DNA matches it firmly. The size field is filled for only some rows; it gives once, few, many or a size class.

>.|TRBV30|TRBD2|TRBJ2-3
CAWSYGGGGTDTQYF
TGTGCCTGGAGTTATGGCGGGGGAGGCACAGATACGCAGTATTTT
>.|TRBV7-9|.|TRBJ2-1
CASSPTTVGDEQFF
TGTGCCAGCAGCCCTACTACAGTTGGCGATGAGCAGTTCTTC
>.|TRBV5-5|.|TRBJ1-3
CASSLAGLGGNTIYF
TGTGCCAGCAGCTTGGCAGGCTTGGGCGGAAACACCATATATTTT
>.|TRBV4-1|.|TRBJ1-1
CASSQDAGRNEAFF
TGCGCCAGCAGCCAAGATGCGGGACGGAATGAAGCTTTCTTT
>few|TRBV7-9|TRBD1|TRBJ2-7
CASSQDRLEGEQYF
TGTGCCAGCAGTCAGGACAGGCTAGAGGGGGAGCAGTACTTC
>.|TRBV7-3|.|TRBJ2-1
CASSLRADTYNEQFF
TGTGCCAGCAGCTTACGGGCGGATACCTACAATGAGCAGTTCTTC
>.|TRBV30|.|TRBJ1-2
CAWSPGAINYGYTF
TGTGCCTGGAGCCCAGGGGCCATCAACTATGGCTACACCTTC
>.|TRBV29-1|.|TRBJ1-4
CSVEDQGYGEKLFF
TGCAGCGTTGAAGATCAGGGGTACGGCGAAAAACTGTTTTTT
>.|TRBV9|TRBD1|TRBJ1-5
CASSSSTGLSNQPQHF
TGTGCCAGCAGCTCATCGACAGGGCTTAGCAATCAGCCCCAGCATTTT
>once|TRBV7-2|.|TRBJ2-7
CASSLEVSSYEQYF
TGTGCCAGCAGCCTAGAGGTATCTAGCTACGAGCAGTACTTC
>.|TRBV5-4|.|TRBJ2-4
CASSQEDSAGDRYF
TGTGCCAGCAGCCAAGAAGACTCCGCAGGAGATCGCTACTTC
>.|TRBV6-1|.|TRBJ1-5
CASSVDGGENQPQHF
TGTGCCAGCAGTGTTGACGGCGGTGAGAATCAGCCCCAGCATTTT
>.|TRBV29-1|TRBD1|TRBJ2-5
CSAQGGILTQYF
TGCAGCGCACAGGGGGGCATTTTGACCCAGTACTTC
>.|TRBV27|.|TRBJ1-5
CASSRLAGKQPQHF
TGTGCCAGCAGCCGCCTCGCTGGGAAGCAGCCCCAGCATTTT
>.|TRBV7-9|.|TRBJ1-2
CASSQTAYGYTF
TGTGCCAGCAGCCAGACAGCCTATGGCTACACCTTC
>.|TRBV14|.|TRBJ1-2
CASSQDSFGYTF
TGTGCCAGCAGCCAAGACTCCTTCGGCTACACCTTC
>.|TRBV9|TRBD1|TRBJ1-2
CASSPTTGGWSYTF
TGTGCCAGCAGCCCGACGACAGGGGGTTGGAGCTACACCTTC
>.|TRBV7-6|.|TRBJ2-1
CASSPGSYNEQFF
TGTGCCAGCAGCCCCGGTTCCTACAATGAGCAGTTCTTC
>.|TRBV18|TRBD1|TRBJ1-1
CASSPRTGGGGSEAFF
TGTGCCAGCTCACCACGGACAGGGGGCGGAGGGTCTGAAGCTTTCTTT
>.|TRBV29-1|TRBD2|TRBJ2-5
CSVDSGATQETQYF
TGCAGCGTTGATAGCGGGGCGACGCAAGAGACCCAGTACTTC
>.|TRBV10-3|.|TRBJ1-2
CAISQGRTNYGYTF
TGTGCCATCAGTCAGGGTCGGACTAACTATGGCTACACCTTC
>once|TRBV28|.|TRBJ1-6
CASSWTHESSYNSPLHF
TGTGCCAGCAGTTGGACACACGAGAGCTCCTATAATTCACCCCTCCACTTT
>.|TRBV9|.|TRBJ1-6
CASSVLSGVGSPLHF
TGTGCCAGCAGCGTTTTGTCAGGGGTAGGTTCACCCCTCCACTTT
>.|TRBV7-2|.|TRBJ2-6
CASRGVLTGANVLTF
TGTGCCAGCAGGGGGGTTCTAACTGGGGCCAACGTCCTGACTTTC
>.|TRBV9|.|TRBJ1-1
CASSAGPMNTEAFF
TGTGCCAGCAGCGCCGGACCCATGAACACTGAAGCTTTCTTT
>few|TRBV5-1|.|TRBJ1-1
CASGGQMNTEAFF
TGCGCCAGCGGGGGGCAGATGAACACTGAAGCTTTCTTT